The T cell receptor beta chain under discussion was sequenced for a study of technical replicates of blood from several donors. Sequenced by immunoSEQ multiplex PCR; TCRdb stores in-frame clones only, minus some. The table shows tens of thousands of clones, with approximately 83% occurring only once. The germline V gene has CDR1 LGHNA and CDR2 YSLEER. The J segment lost 7 bases and the V segment lost 0 bases, leaving 7 bases of the junction unmatched. This CDR3 region has 16 residues. This rearrangement joins TRBV4-3 to TRBJ2-1, with 9 positions matching TRBD2. The sequenced material came from PBMCs. The sequence was obtained from a human donor in good health. Some clones in this sample may be carry-over from other donors' samples. For the CDR3, the DNA is TGCGCCAGCAGCCAAGAGCTTGCGGGGGGGCGTAATGAGCAGTTCTTC. It specifies CASSQELAGGRNEQFF.